The 21 T cell receptor beta chains in this list originate from one sample, sequenced in a study of T cells after yellow fever vaccination. TCRdb re-called the 5' RACE reads through MiXCR, storing one row per CDR3 protein. The sample lists about 320,000 distinct CDR3 sequences; approximately 4% were seen once. Sequencing used PBMCs, obtained 15 days after the yellow fever booster vaccination. The source of these receptors is a man aged 18 to 30 who received the YFV17D yellow fever vaccine.

The chain carries TRBV6-6 and TRBJ2-7; 8 bases line up with TRBD2. After removal of 2 bases from V and 1 base from J, the junction contained 10 bases not matched to a gene. CDR3 size: 17 residues. Germline V gene sequence: CDR1 MNHNY, CDR2 SVGAGI (reference sequence). This CDR3 is CASSYPLARGVSYEQYF. CDR3 bases: TGTGCCAGCAGTTACCCACTGGCGCGGGGGGTATCCTACGAGCAGTACTTC.

This clonotype was detected many times. The J gene is TRBJ2-5, the V gene TRBV5-1, with 8 bases aligning to TRBD2. The CDR3 spans 17 residues. The germline CDR1 and CDR2 sequences are SGHRS and YFSETQ. V shed 0 bases and J 0 bases; nucleotides not matched to a gene: 7. The CDR3 DNA reads TGCGCCAGCAGCTTGGGCAGGACTAGCCCGAACCAAGAGACCCAGTACTTC. It translates to CASSLGRTSPNQETQYF.

This clonotype has only a few counts. This chain connects TRBV7-2 to TRBJ1-4, with D unclear. This CDR3 has 16 residues. Germline CDR1 reads SGHTA; CDR2 reads FQGNSA. V lost 2 bases, J lost 3 bases, and 13 bases lay in between. CDR3 sequence reads: CASSLSPANSNEKLFF. The CDR3 region has the DNA TGTGCCAGCAGCTTATCCCCGGCCAACTCTAATGAAAAACTGTTTTTT. Combining the CDR3 with reference TRBV7-2 and TRBJ1-4 gives the whole variable domain GAGVSQSPSNKVTEKGKDVELRCDPISGHTALYWYRQSLGQGLEFLIYFQGNSAPDKSGLPSDRFSAERTGGSVSTLTIQRTQQEDSAVYLCASSLSPANSNEKLFFGSGTQLSVL.

This clonotype was observed many times. The V gene is TRBV4-2, the J gene TRBJ2-5; 11 bases agree with TRBD1. The V and J ends lost 4 bases and 5 bases, in that order; junction bases with no gene match: 6. Per germline, CDR1 LGHNA and CDR2 YNFKEQ. The CDR3 spans 15 residues. The CDR3 sequence: CASSLGTGGRETQYF. CDR3 nucleotides: TGTGCCAGCAGCCTTGGGACAGGGGGACGGGAGACCCAGTACTTC.

This clonotype was observed many times. The rearrangement uses TRBV7-9 and TRBJ1-1, with no clear D. Between the trimmed V and J ends, which lost 0 bases and 0 bases, there was a span of 11 bases. This CDR3 is 16 amino acids long. Germline values: CDR1 SEHNR, CDR2 FQNEAQ (reference sequence). CDR3 bases: TGTGCCAGCAGCTTAGCCGTAATTGGAATGAACACTGAAGCTTTCTTT. It specifies CASSLAVIGMNTEAFF.

This clonotype was detected a few times. The rearrangement links TRBV11-2 to TRBJ2-6; no reliable D call. V was clipped by 3 bases and J by 4 bases, with 4 bases between them. Germline-derived CDR1 and CDR2 are SGHAT and FQNNGV. This CDR3 contains 13 residues. CDR3 DNA: TGTGCCAGCAGCTTCGAGGGGGCCAACGTCCTGACTTTC. This translates into CASSFEGANVLTF.

The J gene is TRBJ1-4, the V gene TRBV4-1; the match to TRBD1 covers 7 bases. Unmatched junction bases numbered 13, after V lost 4 bases and J lost 8 bases. CDR3 length equals 16 residues. Per germline, CDR1 MGHRA and CDR2 YSYEKL. CDR3 sequence: CASSRSGQGGDEKLFF. The CDR3 nucleotides read TGCGCCAGCAGCCGGTCAGGGCAGGGGGGCGACGAAAAACTGTTTTTT.

The chain has TRBV7-8 and TRBJ2-5; 7 positions agree with TRBD2. V shed 5 bases and J 3 bases; nucleotides not matched to a gene: 6. CDR1 and CDR2 from the germline V gene are SGHVS and FQNEAQ. This CDR3 has 14 amino acids. CDR3 sequence: CASSDPGLKETQYF. The CDR3 nucleotides are TGTGCCAGCAGCGATCCGGGACTAAAAGAGACCCAGTACTTC.

This clonotype was seen at least ten times. The V gene is TRBV7-9, the J gene TRBJ2-5, with TRBD2 as a possible D gene (6 bases). Germline V gene data show CDR1 as SEHNR and CDR2 as FQNEAQ (reference sequence). The CDR3 is 14 residues long. Trimming pared 8 bases from V and 2 bases from J, leaving 15 bases between. The CDR3 DNA reads TGTGCCAGCCAGGAATGGGGGGAACAAGAGACCCAGTACTTC. Amino acids: CASQEWGEQETQYF.

This clonotype was seen more than once but under ten times. This chain connects TRBV5-5 to TRBJ2-7; 12 positions agree with TRBD2. Germline-derived CDR1 and CDR2 are SGHKS and YYEKEE (reference sequence). Germline trimming cut 3 bases from V and 0 bases from J; bases unmatched to any gene: 16. The CDR3 is 20 residues long. CDR3 sequence reads: CASSSPFRLAGAISSYEQYF. As DNA, the CDR3 is TGTGCCAGCAGCTCCCCCTTCCGACTAGCGGGGGCCATAAGCTCCTACGAGCAGTACTTC. Together with reference TRBV5-5 and TRBJ2-7, the CDR3 gives the full variable domain: DAGVTQSPTHLIKTRGQQVTLRCSPISGHKSVSWYQQVLGQGPQFIFQYYEKEERGRGNFPDRFSARQFPNYSSELNVNALLLGDSALYLCASSSPFRLAGAISSYEQYFGPGTRLTVT.

This clonotype was counted many times. The chain links TRBV6-1 to TRBJ2-5; 8 positions match TRBD2. The CDR3 runs 16 residues. J lost 3 bases, V lost 0 bases, and 6 bases had no gene match. Per germline, CDR1 MNHNS and CDR2 SASEGT. The CDR3 DNA reads as TGTGCCAGCAGTGAAGCGATCGGTAGCGGGGAAGAGACCCAGTACTTC. Its translation is CASSEAIGSGEETQYF.

This clonotype was counted ten times or more. This chain uses TRBV12-3 or TRBV12-4 with TRBJ2-3; TRBD1 is a possible D gene (5 bases). V lost 3 bases to trimming and J lost 4 bases, with 8 bases between them. The CDR3 sequence is 13 residues long. CDR3 DNA: TGTGCCAGCAGTTTGCCAGGGTCAGATACGCAGTATTTT. Protein product: CASSLPGSDTQYF.

This clonotype was seen many times. The V gene is TRBV4-1, the J gene TRBJ1-4; D is unresolved. This CDR3 has 13 amino acids. Trimming shortened V by 4 bases and J by 8 bases, and 11 bases separated the two germline ends. CDR1 is MGHRA, CDR2 YSYEKL, per germline. The CDR3: CASSLRTGEKLFF. DNA for the CDR3: TGCGCCAGCAGCCTTCGGACGGGCGAAAAACTGTTTTTT.

In DNA form, the CDR3 reads TGTGCCAGCAGCTGGCTCCGGTCGGGCTCTGGGGCCAACGTCCTGACTTTC. This translates into CASSWLRSGSGANVLTF. The rearrangement uses TRBV11-2 and TRBJ2-6; D uncertain. Germline CDR1 and CDR2: SGHAT and FQNNGV. The V end lost 4 bases, the J end lost 0 bases, and 13 bases lay between the germline ends. The CDR3 extends over 17 amino acids.

This clonotype was recorded many times. The DNA of the CDR3 is TGTGCCAGCAGGACGCGCACAGATACGCAGTATTTT. Residues: CASRTRTDTQYF. The chain has TRBV6-5 and TRBJ2-3; D remains unclear. This CDR3 region has 12 residues. The germline gives CDR1 MNHEY, CDR2 SVGAGI. V lost 6 bases and J lost 1, with 5 bases in between.

This chain links TRBV4-3 with TRBJ1-2; tentatively, D is TRBD1 (5 bases). The V and J ends lost 1 base and 7 bases respectively, with 10 bases between them. The CDR3 has 13 amino acids. Germline loops: CDR1 LGHNA, CDR2 YSLEER. The CDR3 protein is CASSQGTPSGYTF. The CDR3 DNA follows: TGCGCCAGCAGCCAAGGGACACCCTCTGGCTACACCTTC.

This clonotype was counted ten times or more. This sequence joins TRBV27 and TRBJ2-7; the match to TRBD1 covers 9 bases. The CDR3 loop spans 14 amino acids. The germline CDR1 and CDR2 sequences are MNHEY and SMNVEV (reference sequence). V lost 6 bases to trimming and J lost 4 bases; unmatched junction nucleotides: 7. The CDR3 DNA reads TGTGCCAGCAGACGGGGGACAGGGTCTTACGAGCAGTACGTC. As protein: CASRRGTGSYEQYV.

This clonotype was counted at least ten times. The V gene is TRBV7-2, the J gene TRBJ2-5; TRBD1 matches 9 bases. This CDR3 region has 14 residues. Germline V CDR1 and CDR2: SGHTA, FQGNSA. V gave up 2 bases and J gave up 5 bases; unmatched junction bases: 3. The CDR3 loop is CASSLTGGGETQYF. The CDR3 DNA reads TGTGCCAGCAGCTTAACAGGGGGCGGGGAGACCCAGTACTTC. The whole variable domain, filled in from reference TRBV7-2 and TRBJ2-5, reads GAGVSQSPSNKVTEKGKDVELRCDPISGHTALYWYRQSLGQGLEFLIYFQGNSAPDKSGLPSDRFSAERTGGSVSTLTIQRTQQEDSAVYLCASSLTGGGETQYFGPGTRLLVL.

There are a few counts of this clonotype. The chain uses TRBV6-5 and TRBJ2-3, with D unresolved. Germline loops: CDR1 MNHEY, CDR2 SVGAGI. V dropped 0 bases and J dropped 4 bases, with 14 bases sitting between them. The CDR3 consists of 16 residues. The CDR3 nucleotides are TGTGCCAGCAGTTACTCGAGCGTGGGCCACCCAGATACGCAGTATTTT. Its protein is CASSYSSVGHPDTQYF.

This chain links TRBV6-5 with TRBJ1-2; the D gene is possibly TRBD1 (5 bases). This CDR3 contains 13 residues. Germline assignment: CDR1 MNHEY and CDR2 SVGAGI. Trimming took 0 bases from V and 6 from J, leaving 8 bases between them. In nucleotides, the CDR3 is TGTGCCAGCAGTTACTCCGCGACAGATGGCTACACCTTC. Protein: CASSYSATDGYTF.

This clonotype was seen many times. The chain employs TRBV12-3 or TRBV12-4 and TRBJ1-5; D is uncertain. The V end lost 0 bases, the J end lost 5 bases, and 2 bases lay between the germline ends. The CDR3 sequence is 12 residues long. CDR3 DNA: TGTGCCAGCAGTTTAGCAGATCAGCCCCAGCATTTT. It translates to CASSLADQPQHF.